These 2 T cell receptor beta chains were all obtained from the same sample, sequenced in a study of blood T cells in healthy people across ages. The use of a sample-barcoded 5' primer and a J-beta primer mix characterized a second PCR of roughly 6 to 11 cycles. TCRdb analysed the 5' RACE reads with MiXCR anew, one entry per CDR3 protein. The sample includes 850,000 to 1,300,000 distinct CDR3 sequences, 40% to 50% seen only once; the top ten take under 20%. The specimen sequenced was blood. The receptor source for this set is a woman aged 60-75 years in good health.

About this clonotype itself: The junction and the germline gene differ at one end; a read error may be behind it. The gene calls are TRBV6-2 or TRBV6-3 and TRBJ1-1; D may be TRBD1 (6 bases). This CDR3 is built from 14 residues. Looked up from germline, CDR1 is MNHEY and CDR2 is SVGEGT. CDR3 nucleotide sequence: TGTGCCAGCAGACGACAGGCCCTGGGCACTGGAGCTTTCTTT. This sequence encodes CASRRQALGTGAFF.

This chain uses TRBV12-3 or TRBV12-4 with TRBJ1-5; 7 bases are shared with TRBD1. J lost 10 bases, V lost 6 bases, and 9 bases had no gene match. CDR3 size: 13 residues. The CDR3 DNA reads TGTGCCAGCAGCCTGGGACAGACCTATCCCCAGCATTTT. It is translated as CASSLGQTYPQHF.